The 8 T cell receptor beta chains below all came from one sample that was sequenced in a study of cytomegalovirus exposure and HLA in healthy donors. The primer mix had 60 Vbeta and 13 Jbeta primers. Sequencing used immunoSEQ multiplex PCR; TCRdb keeps in-frame clones, though not all of them. The table lists some 210,000 clones, about 72% of them singletons. The source material was PBMCs. Every receptor here comes from a male donor in good health and CMV-seronegative.

This chain connects TRBV30 to TRBJ2-7; maybe TRBD2 (6 bases). This CDR3 comprises 13 residues. Germline values: CDR1 GTSNPN, CDR2 SVGIG (reference sequence). Trimming pared 8 bases from V and 4 bases from J, leaving 18 bases between. CDR3 in DNA: TGTGCCCGAGGGAGGACTACTTCTTACGAGCAGTACTTC. Encoded protein: CARGRTTSYEQYF.

V gene TRBV6-5 combines with J gene TRBJ1-6, with D maybe TRBD1 (6 bases). From germline, CDR1 is MNHEY and CDR2 SVGAGI. The CDR3 is 12 residues long. Trimming took 7 bases from V and 8 from J, leaving 9 bases between them. CDR3 amino acids: CASKQGDSPLHF. The CDR3 DNA is TGTGCCAGCAAACAGGGTGATTCACCCCTCCACTTT.

The chain employs TRBV7-6 and TRBJ2-7; 8 positions match TRBD1. The junction had 5 bases not matched to a gene; V was cut back by 5 bases and J by 2 bases. The CDR3 sequence is 14 residues long. Germline V gene data show CDR1 as SGHVS and CDR2 as FNYEAQ. This chain's CDR3 is CASSPDREAYEQYF. The CDR3 coding sequence is TGTGCCAGCAGCCCGGACAGGGAGGCCTACGAGCAGTACTTC. The variable domain in full, completed from reference TRBV7-6 and TRBJ2-7, reads GAGVSQSPRYKVTKRGQDVALRCDPISGHVSLYWYRQALGQGPEFLTYFNYEAQQDKSGLPNDRFSAERPEGSISTLTIQRTEQRDSAMYRCASSPDREAYEQYFGPGTRLTVT.

This chain connects TRBV7-8 to TRBJ2-5; 12 bases are shared with TRBD2. CDR3 length equals 16 residues. The germline V gene encodes CDR1 SGHVS and CDR2 FQNEAQ. The J segment lost 2 bases and the V segment lost 3 bases, leaving 4 bases of the junction unmatched. For the CDR3, the DNA is TGTGCCAGCAGCTTCGGACTAGCGGGGTTTCAAGAGACCCAGTACTTC. Its translation is CASSFGLAGFQETQYF.

This clone has a single count. This chain links TRBV7-8 with TRBJ2-7; 13 nucleotides agree with TRBD2. Germline CDR1 is SGHVS and CDR2 is FQNEAQ. Trimming cost V 5 bases and J 4 bases; bases outside gene matches: 5. This CDR3 comprises 15 residues. The CDR3 spells CASSQGLAGEYEQYF. The CDR3 nucleotides are TGTGCCAGCAGCCAAGGACTAGCGGGGGAATACGAGCAGTACTTC.

The chain's CDR3 is CASREGGYTF. The CDR3 nucleotides are TGTGCCAGTAGGGAGGGTGGCTACACCTTC. J is TRBJ1-2 and V is TRBV19; no reliable D call. Germline CDR1 reads LNHDA; CDR2 reads SQIVND (reference sequence). CDR3 length: 10 amino acids. The ends were cut back, 6 bases at V and 7 bases at J, with 6 bases in the middle.

This clone was picked up a small number of times. This chain uses TRBV19 with TRBJ2-7; TRBD2 matches at 7 bases. Germline lookup yields CDR1 LNHDA and CDR2 SQIVND (reference sequence). V trimming: 6 bases; J trimming: 7 bases; junction bases outside the gene matches: 12. This CDR3 comprises 14 residues. CDR3 region: CASSQGGGREEQYF. CDR3 bases: TGTGCCAGTAGCCAGGGTGGAGGGAGGGAAGAGCAGTACTTC.

This clone occurred once. V gene TRBV7-6 combines with J gene TRBJ1-2, with 8 bases that match TRBD1. CDR1 SGHVS and CDR2 FNYEAQ come from the germline V gene. This CDR3 region has 15 residues. V trimming: 5 bases; J trimming: 2 bases; junction bases outside the gene matches: 7. The CDR3 loop reads CASSARTGMNYGYTF. CDR3 coding DNA: TGTGCCAGCAGCGCACGGACAGGGATGAACTATGGCTACACCTTC.